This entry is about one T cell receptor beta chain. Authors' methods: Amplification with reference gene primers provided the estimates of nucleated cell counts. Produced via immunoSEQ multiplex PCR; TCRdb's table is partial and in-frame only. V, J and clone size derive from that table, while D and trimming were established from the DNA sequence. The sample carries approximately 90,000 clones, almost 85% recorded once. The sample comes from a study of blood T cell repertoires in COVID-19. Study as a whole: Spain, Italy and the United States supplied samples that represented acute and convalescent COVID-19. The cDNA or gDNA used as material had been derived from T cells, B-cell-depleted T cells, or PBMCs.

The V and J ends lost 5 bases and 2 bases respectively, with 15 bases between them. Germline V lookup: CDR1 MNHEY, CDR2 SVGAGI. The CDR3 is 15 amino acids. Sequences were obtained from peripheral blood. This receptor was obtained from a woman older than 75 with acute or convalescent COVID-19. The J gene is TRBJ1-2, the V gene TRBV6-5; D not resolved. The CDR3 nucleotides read TGTGCCAGCAGTCCCTCCAGGCAGACCAACTATGGCTACACCTTC. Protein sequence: CASSPSRQTNYGYTF.